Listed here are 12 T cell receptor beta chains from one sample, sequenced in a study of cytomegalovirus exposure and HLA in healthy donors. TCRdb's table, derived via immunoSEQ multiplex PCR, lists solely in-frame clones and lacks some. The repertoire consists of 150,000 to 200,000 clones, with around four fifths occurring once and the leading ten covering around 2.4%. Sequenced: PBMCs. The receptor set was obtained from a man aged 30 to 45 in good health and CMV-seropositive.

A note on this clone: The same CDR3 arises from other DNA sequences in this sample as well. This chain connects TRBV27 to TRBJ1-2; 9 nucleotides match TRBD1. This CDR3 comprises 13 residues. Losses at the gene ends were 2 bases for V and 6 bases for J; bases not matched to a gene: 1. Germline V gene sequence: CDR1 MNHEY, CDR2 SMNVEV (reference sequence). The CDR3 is CASSLRTGDGYTF. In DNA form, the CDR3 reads TGTGCCAGCAGTTTACGGACAGGGGATGGCTACACCTTC.

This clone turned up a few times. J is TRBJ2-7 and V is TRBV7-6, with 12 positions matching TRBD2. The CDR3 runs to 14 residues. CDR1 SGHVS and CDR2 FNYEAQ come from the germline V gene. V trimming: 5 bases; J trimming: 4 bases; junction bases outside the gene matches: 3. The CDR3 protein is CASSATSGGYEQYF. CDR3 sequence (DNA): TGTGCCAGCAGCGCGACTAGCGGGGGATACGAGCAGTACTTC.

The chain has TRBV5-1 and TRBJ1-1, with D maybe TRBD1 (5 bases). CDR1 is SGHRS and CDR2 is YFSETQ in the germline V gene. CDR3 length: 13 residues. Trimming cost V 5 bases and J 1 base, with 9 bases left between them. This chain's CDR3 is CASSHGQNTEAFF. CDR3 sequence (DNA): TGCGCCAGCAGTCACGGACAGAACACTGAAGCTTTCTTT. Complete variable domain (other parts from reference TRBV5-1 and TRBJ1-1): KAGVTQTPRYLIKTRGQQVTLSCSPISGHRSVSWYQQTPGQGLQFLFEYFSETQRNKGNFPGRFSGRQFSNSRSEMNVSTLELGDSALYLCASSHGQNTEAFFGQGTRLTVV.

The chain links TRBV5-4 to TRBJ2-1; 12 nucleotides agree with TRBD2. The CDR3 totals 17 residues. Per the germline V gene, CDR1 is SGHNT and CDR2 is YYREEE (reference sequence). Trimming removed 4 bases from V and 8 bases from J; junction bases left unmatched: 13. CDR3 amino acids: CASSPPPLAGGMDEQFF. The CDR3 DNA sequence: TGTGCCAGCAGCCCGCCTCCTCTAGCGGGGGGGATGGATGAGCAGTTCTTC.

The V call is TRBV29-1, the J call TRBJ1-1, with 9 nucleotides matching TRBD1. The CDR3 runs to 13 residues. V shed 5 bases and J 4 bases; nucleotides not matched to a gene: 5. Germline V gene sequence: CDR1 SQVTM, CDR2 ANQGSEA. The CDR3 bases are TGCAGCGTTTGGGACAGGGAAGCCACTGAAGCTTTCTTT. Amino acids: CSVWDREATEAFF. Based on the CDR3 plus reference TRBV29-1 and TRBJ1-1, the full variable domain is SAVISQKPSRDICQRGTSLTIQCQVDSQVTMMFWYRQQPGQSLTLIATANQGSEATYESGFVIDKFPISRPNLTFSTLTVSNMSPEDSSIYLCSVWDREATEAFFGQGTRLTVV.

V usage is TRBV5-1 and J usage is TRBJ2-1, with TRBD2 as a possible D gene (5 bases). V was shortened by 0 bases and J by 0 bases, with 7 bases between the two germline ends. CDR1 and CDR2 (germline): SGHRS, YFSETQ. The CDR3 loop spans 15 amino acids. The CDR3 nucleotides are TGCGCCAGCAGCTTGGAAGGGAGCTCCTACAATGAGCAGTTCTTC. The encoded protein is CASSLEGSSYNEQFF.

CDR3 protein: CASSSHQTGNNQPQHF. CDR3 in DNA: TGTGCCAGCAGTTCCCACCAGACAGGGAACAATCAGCCCCAGCATTTT. The chain uses TRBV27 and TRBJ1-5; 7 nucleotides line up with TRBD1. The V and J ends lost 4 bases and 3 bases, in that order; junction bases with no gene match: 9. CDR3 length equals 16 residues. The germline CDR1 and CDR2 sequences are MNHEY and SMNVEV (reference sequence).

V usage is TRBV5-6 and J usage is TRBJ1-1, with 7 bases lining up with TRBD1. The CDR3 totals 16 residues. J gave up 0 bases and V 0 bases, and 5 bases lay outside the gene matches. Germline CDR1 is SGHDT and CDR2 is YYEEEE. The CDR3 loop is CASSLDRGTMNTEAFF. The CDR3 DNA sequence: TGTGCCAGCAGCTTGGACAGGGGAACCATGAACACTGAAGCTTTCTTT.

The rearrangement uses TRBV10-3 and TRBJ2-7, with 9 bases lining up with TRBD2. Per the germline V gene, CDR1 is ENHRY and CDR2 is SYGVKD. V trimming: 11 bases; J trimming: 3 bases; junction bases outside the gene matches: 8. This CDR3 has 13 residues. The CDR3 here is CAASGRGGYEQYF. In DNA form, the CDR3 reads TGTGCCGCCTCCGGGCGGGGGGGCTACGAGCAGTACTTC.

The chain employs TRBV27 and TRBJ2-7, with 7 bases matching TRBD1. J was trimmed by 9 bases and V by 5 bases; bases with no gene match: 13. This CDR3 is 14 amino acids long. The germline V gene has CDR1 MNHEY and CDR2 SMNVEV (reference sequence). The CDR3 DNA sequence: TGTGCCAGCAGTCCCCGACAGGGTACCTTCAGGCAGTACTTC. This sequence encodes CASSPRQGTFRQYF.

CDR3 region: CASSSPAGATDTQYF. The DNA for the CDR3 is TGTGCCAGCTCCTCCCCCGCGGGGGCGACAGATACGCAGTATTTT. The J gene is TRBJ2-3, the V gene TRBV6-1; a possible D gene is TRBD2 (7 bases). CDR1 is MNHNS and CDR2 is SASEGT in the germline V gene. This CDR3 is built from 15 residues. Trimming took off 8 bases at V and 3 bases at J, with 18 bases between the two ends.

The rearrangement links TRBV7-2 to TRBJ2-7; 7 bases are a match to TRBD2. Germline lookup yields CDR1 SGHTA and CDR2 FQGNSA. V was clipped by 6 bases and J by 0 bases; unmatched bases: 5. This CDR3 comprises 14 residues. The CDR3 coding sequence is TGTGCCAGCAGATCAAGCGGGGCCTCCTACGAGCAGTACTTC. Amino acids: CASRSSGASYEQYF.